A single sample is the source of the 21 T cell receptor beta chains below, sequenced in a study of blood T cells in healthy people across ages (dated by TCRdb to about 2015). Library prep was done by 5' RACE. The reads were generated on an Illumina HiSeq 2500. A second PCR of roughly 7 to 12 cycles was run with a J-beta primer mix and a sample-barcoded 5' primer. TCRdb trimmed public reads at Q25 via fastp, called clones via MiXCR and kept in-frame beta chains. Every distinct CDR3 protein forms one entry, paired with its most common genes and DNA. Across this sample there are a few hundred thousand distinct CDR3 sequences, with approximately 26% seen only once. Clones ranked in the top ten supply approximately 3.6% of the sample. A further study also used this sample, focusing on T cells of mothers and their children.

Material for sequencing was blood. These receptors were taken from a boy aged 2 to 9 in good health.

This clonotype turned up a few times. The chain employs TRBV5-1 and TRBJ2-5; 8 bases agree with TRBD2. The J call is doubtful: the DNA matches TRBJ2-7 better. Germline V gives CDR1 SGHRS, CDR2 YFSETQ. The CDR3 is 16 amino acids. This CDR3 is CASSLYSLAGSYEQYF. DNA of the CDR3: TGCGCCAGCAGCTTGTATAGTCTAGCGGGTTCCTACGAGCAGTACTTC.

The chain is built from TRBV5-1 and TRBJ2-7; D is ambiguous. This CDR3 region has 14 residues. Germline lookup yields CDR1 SGHRS and CDR2 YFSETQ. V was trimmed by 1 base and J by 3 bases, leaving 11 bases between them. The CDR3 region has the DNA TGCGCCAGCAGCTTGCATGAGACCCTCTACGAGCAGTACTTC. Translated: CASSLHETLYEQYF.

The chain recombines TRBV20-1 with TRBJ2-5; 7 bases agree with TRBD1. The J call is in doubt because the DNA end fits TRBJ2-1 better. The CDR3 is 14 amino acids. The V gene's germline CDR1 is DFQATT and CDR2 SNEGSKA (reference sequence). The CDR3 region has the DNA TGCAGTGCCAACAGGGGCCCTACCTACAATGAGCAGTTCTTC. Its protein product is CSANRGPTYNEQFF.

This clonotype was recorded a few times. The chain recombines TRBV29-1 with TRBJ2-4; D may be TRBD2 (6 bases). CDR1 is SQVTM, CDR2 ANQGSEA, per germline. The CDR3 covers 14 residues. Trimming pared 4 bases from V and 7 bases from J, leaving 17 bases between. The CDR3 reads CSVVVTGSVNIQYF. CDR3 coding DNA: TGCAGCGTTGTGGTTACCGGGAGTGTGAACATTCAGTACTTC.

This clonotype has only one observation. The rearrangement joins TRBV20-1 to TRBJ1-2, with 7 bases fitting TRBD1. After removal of 5 bases from V and 11 bases from J, the junction contained 8 bases not matched to a gene. There are 11 residues in the CDR3. Germline loops: CDR1 DFQATT, CDR2 SNEGSKA (reference sequence). The CDR3 bases are TGCAGTGCTGAAGACAGGGATAGTTACACCTTC. Translating gives CSAEDRDSYTF.

V and J are TRBV3-1 and TRBJ2-3; TRBD2 is a possible D gene (5 bases). Between the trimmed V and J ends, which lost 4 bases and 5 bases, there was a span of 19 bases. There are 16 residues in the CDR3. Germline values: CDR1 LGHDT, CDR2 YNNKEL (reference sequence). The CDR3 is CASSPSGRGSQDTQYF. The CDR3 bases are TGTGCCAGCAGCCCGAGCGGACGAGGCAGTCAAGATACGCAGTATTTT.

The genes are TRBV29-1 and TRBJ1-2, with 7 bases fitting TRBD1. The CDR3 sequence is 11 residues long. Trimming at V came to 7 bases and at J to 4 bases, leaving 3 bases not matched to a gene. The germline CDR1 and CDR2 sequences are SQVTM and ANQGSEA. The chain's CDR3 is CSGQGGYGYTF. CDR3 nucleotide sequence: TGCAGCGGACAGGGAGGCTATGGCTACACCTTC.

This clonotype has a handful of counts. The chain joins TRBV5-1 to TRBJ1-1, with D perhaps matching TRBD1 (6 bases). Trimming stripped 6 bases from V and 5 bases from J, with 11 bases between. Germline CDR1 is SGHRS and CDR2 is YFSETQ. There are 12 residues in the CDR3. In nucleotides, the CDR3 is TGCGCCAGCAAAGGGGGAGGGACTGAAGCTTTCTTT. Encoded protein: CASKGGGTEAFF.

This clonotype was counted only a few times. The chain carries TRBV6-5 and TRBJ2-5, with D maybe TRBD1 (5 bases). V lost 6 bases and J lost 5, with 19 bases in between. Germline-derived CDR1 and CDR2 are MNHEY and SVGAGI. The CDR3 loop spans 15 amino acids. The CDR3: CASRGLGAGLETQYF. DNA for the CDR3: TGTGCCAGCAGGGGGCTCGGAGCAGGGCTGGAGACCCAGTACTTC.

The J gene is TRBJ1-2, the V gene TRBV2, with D unresolved. The CDR3 is 12 residues long. Germline loops: CDR1 SNHLY, CDR2 FYNNEI. Trimming removed 4 bases at V and 1 base at J, with 4 bases between. CDR3 residues: CASSGINYGYTF. Written as DNA, the CDR3 is TGTGCCAGCAGTGGAATTAACTATGGCTACACCTTC.

The gene calls are TRBV29-1 and TRBJ1-3, with D possibly TRBD1 on 6 matching bases. V lost 7 bases, J lost 0 bases, and 13 bases lay in between. The germline V gene has CDR1 SQVTM and CDR2 ANQGSEA. The CDR3 consists of 14 residues. The CDR3 region has the DNA TGCAGCGCTGCGACAGGCAGCTCTGGAAACACCATATATTTT. Its translation is CSAATGSSGNTIYF.

The rearrangement uses TRBV7-2 and TRBJ2-5; tentative D call: TRBD1 (6 bases). The DNA matches TRBJ2-1 better at its end, which makes the J call doubtful. In germline, CDR1 is SGHTA, CDR2 FQGNSA. CDR3 length: 12 amino acids. The CDR3 DNA sequence: TGTGCCAGCAGCCAGGTCCCAGGGGATCAGTTCTTC. Translation gives CASSQVPGDQFF.

In nucleotides, the CDR3 is TGTGCCAGCACCAGCGGGAGGGCCAGCAGGGAGCTGTTTTTT. It translates to CASTSGRASRELFF. This chain joins TRBV2 and TRBJ2-2; 10 positions agree with TRBD2. This CDR3 spans 14 amino acids. V was pared by 7 bases and J by 9 bases, with 8 bases of the junction left unmatched. Germline lookup yields CDR1 SNHLY and CDR2 FYNNEI.

This clonotype was counted a few times. At one end the junction does not follow the germline gene, possibly because of a read error. The chain uses TRBV7-7 and TRBJ2-5; 12 bases are a match to TRBD2. Germline V CDR1 and CDR2: SSHAT, FNYEAQ (reference sequence). The CDR3 has 15 residues. The CDR3 coding sequence is TGTGCTAGCAGCTTAGAAGGGACTAGCGGGGAGACCCAGTACTTC. Translated: CASSLEGTSGETQYF.

This clonotype has only a few counts. This chain uses TRBV6-5 with TRBJ2-6, with a possible D match to TRBD2 (6 bases). Germline CDR1 MNHEY, CDR2 SVGAGI. V was shortened by 5 bases and J by 14 bases, with 13 bases between the two germline ends. The CDR3 is 12 residues long. The CDR3 spells CASSPTGGLLTF. CDR3 DNA sequence: TGTGCCAGCAGTCCGACCGGGGGTCTCCTGACTTTC.

In this sample, this clonotype turned up a few times. The chain is built from TRBV9 and TRBJ1-5; TRBD1 might be the D (5 bases). V lost 4 bases and J 6 bases, leaving 17 bases between the germline ends. This CDR3 has 15 residues. The V gene's germline CDR1 is SGDLS and CDR2 YYNGEE. The CDR3 coding sequence is TGTGCCAGCAGCCCGGGGGGGGACTTCGGTCAGCCCCAGCATTTT. It encodes CASSPGGDFGQPQHF.

A few counts support this clonotype. The chain recombines TRBV20-1 with TRBJ2-7, with 11 bases lining up with TRBD1. CDR3 size: 13 residues. Per the germline V gene, CDR1 is DFQATT and CDR2 is SNEGSKA (reference sequence). After removal of 3 bases from V and 11 bases from J, the junction contained 9 bases not matched to a gene. The CDR3 loop is CSARPGTGGPEYF. In nucleotides, the CDR3 is TGCAGTGCTAGGCCCGGGACAGGGGGTCCGGAGTACTTC.

The chain couples TRBV5-1 to TRBJ2-3, with no clear D. V was cut by 4 bases and J by 5 bases, with 14 bases left in between. The CDR3 runs to 14 residues. Germline CDR1 and CDR2: SGHRS and YFSETQ. In nucleotides, the CDR3 is TGCGCCAGCAGCCTGCAGACCCCCGGAGATACGCAGTATTTT. This sequence encodes CASSLQTPGDTQYF.

The genes are TRBV11-2 and TRBJ2-1; D might be TRBD1 or TRBD2, each matching 5 bases. The CDR3 extends over 14 amino acids. CDR1 SGHAT and CDR2 FQNNGV come from the germline V gene. V gave up 5 bases and J gave up 2 bases, with 10 bases separating them. Written as DNA, the CDR3 is TGTGCCAGCAGCCCCGGGACGGCCTACAATGAGCAGTTCTTC. As protein: CASSPGTAYNEQFF.

The CDR3 DNA follows: TGCAGTGCTAGACCCGGACAGGGAAGTTTCACTGAAGCTTTCTTT. Translation gives CSARPGQGSFTEAFF. This chain joins TRBV20-1 and TRBJ1-1; 8 bases are a match to TRBD1. CDR3 length: 15 amino acids. V lost 2 bases to trimming and J lost 4 bases; unmatched junction nucleotides: 9. Germline CDR1 and CDR2: DFQATT and SNEGSKA (reference sequence).

This clonotype came up a few times. The J gene is TRBJ2-1, the V gene TRBV9; TRBD2 matches 7 bases. This CDR3 comprises 13 residues. Germline lookup yields CDR1 SGDLS and CDR2 YYNGEE. V lost 4 bases and J lost 6; bases outside the gene matches: 4. The CDR3 sequence is CASSRTGGNEQFF. The CDR3 DNA sequence: TGTGCCAGCAGCCGAACGGGGGGCAATGAGCAGTTCTTC.